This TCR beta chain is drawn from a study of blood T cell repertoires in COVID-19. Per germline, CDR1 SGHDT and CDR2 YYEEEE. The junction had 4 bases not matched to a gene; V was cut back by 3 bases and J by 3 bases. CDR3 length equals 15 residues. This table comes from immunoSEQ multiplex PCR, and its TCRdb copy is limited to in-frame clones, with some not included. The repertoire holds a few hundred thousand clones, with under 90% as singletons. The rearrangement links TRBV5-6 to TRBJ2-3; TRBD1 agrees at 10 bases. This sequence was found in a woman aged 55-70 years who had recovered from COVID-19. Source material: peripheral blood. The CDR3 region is CASSWTGGSTDTQYF. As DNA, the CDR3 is TGTGCCAGCAGCTGGACAGGGGGAAGTACAGATACGCAGTATTTT.